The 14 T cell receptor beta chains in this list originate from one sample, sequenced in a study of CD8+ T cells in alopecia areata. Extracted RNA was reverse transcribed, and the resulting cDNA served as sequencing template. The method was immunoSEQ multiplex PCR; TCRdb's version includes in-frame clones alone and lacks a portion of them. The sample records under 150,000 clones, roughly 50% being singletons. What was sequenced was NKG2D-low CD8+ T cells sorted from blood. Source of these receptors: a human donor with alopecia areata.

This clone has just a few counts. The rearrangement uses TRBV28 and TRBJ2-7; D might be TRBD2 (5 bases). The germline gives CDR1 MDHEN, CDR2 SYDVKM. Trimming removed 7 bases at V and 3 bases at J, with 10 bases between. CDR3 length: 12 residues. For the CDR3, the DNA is TGTGCCAGCAAAGACGGGAACTACGAGCAGTACTTC. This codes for CASKDGNYEQYF. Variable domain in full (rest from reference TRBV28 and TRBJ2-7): DVKVTQSSRYLVKRTGEKVFLECVQDMDHENMFWYRQDPGLGLRLIYFSYDVKMKEKGDIPEGYSVSREKKERFSLILESASTNQTSMYLCASKDGNYEQYFGPGTRLTVT.

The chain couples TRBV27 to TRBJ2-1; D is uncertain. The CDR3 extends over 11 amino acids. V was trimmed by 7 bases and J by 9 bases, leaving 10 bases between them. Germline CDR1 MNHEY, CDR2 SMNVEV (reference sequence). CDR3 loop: CASNNLGEQFF. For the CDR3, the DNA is TGTGCCAGCAACAACCTGGGTGAGCAGTTCTTC.

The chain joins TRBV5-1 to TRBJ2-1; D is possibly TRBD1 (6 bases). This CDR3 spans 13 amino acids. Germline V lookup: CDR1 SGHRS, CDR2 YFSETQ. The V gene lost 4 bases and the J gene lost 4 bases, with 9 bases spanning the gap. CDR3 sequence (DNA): TGCGCCAGCAGCACAACAGGGTACAATGAGCAGTTCTTC. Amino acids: CASSTTGYNEQFF. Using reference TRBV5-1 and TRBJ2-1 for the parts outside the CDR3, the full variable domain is KAGVTQTPRYLIKTRGQQVTLSCSPISGHRSVSWYQQTPGQGLQFLFEYFSETQRNKGNFPGRFSGRQFSNSRSEMNVSTLELGDSALYLCASSTTGYNEQFFGPGTRLTVL.

CDR3 sequence: CASTNPMGDTEAFF. The CDR3 nucleotides read TGTGCCAGTACAAACCCTATGGGGGACACTGAAGCTTTCTTT. The genes are TRBV19 and TRBJ1-1; the D gene is possibly TRBD1 (5 bases). The CDR3 is made up of 14 amino acids. Germline V gives CDR1 LNHDA, CDR2 SQIVND (reference sequence). Deletions cut 7 bases from V and 3 bases from J, with 15 bases between.

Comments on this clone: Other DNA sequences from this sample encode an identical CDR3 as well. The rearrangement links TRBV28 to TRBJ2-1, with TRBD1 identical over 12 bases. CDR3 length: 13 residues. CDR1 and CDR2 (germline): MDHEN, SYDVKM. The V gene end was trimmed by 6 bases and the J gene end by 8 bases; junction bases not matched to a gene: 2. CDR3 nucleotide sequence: TGTGCCAGCAGGGGACAGGGGGCATATGAGCAGTTCTTC. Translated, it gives CASRGQGAYEQFF.

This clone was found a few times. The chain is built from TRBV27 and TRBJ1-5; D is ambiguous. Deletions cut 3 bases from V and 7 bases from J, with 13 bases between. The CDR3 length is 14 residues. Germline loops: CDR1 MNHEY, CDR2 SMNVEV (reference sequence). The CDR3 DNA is TGTGCCAGCAGTTTCGGCGTTACGGGCCAGCCCCAGCATTTT. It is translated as CASSFGVTGQPQHF.

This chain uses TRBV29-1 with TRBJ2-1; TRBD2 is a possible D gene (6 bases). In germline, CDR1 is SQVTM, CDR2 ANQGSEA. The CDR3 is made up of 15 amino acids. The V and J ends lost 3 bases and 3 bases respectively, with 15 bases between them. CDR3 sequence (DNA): TGCAGCGTTGAGGACACTCAGGAGGGCTACAATGAGCAGTTCTTC. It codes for CSVEDTQEGYNEQFF.

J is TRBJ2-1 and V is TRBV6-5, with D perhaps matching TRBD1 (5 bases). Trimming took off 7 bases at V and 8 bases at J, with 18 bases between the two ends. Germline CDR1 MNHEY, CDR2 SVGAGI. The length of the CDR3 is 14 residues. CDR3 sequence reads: CASNGPSGHDEQFF. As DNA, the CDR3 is TGTGCCAGCAACGGACCATCAGGGCACGATGAGCAGTTCTTC.

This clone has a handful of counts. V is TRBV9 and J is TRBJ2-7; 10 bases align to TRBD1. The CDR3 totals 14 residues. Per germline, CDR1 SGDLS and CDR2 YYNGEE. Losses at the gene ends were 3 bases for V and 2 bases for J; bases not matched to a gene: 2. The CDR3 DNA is TGTGCCAGCAGCGAAGGGACAGGGGCCTACGAGCAGTACTTC. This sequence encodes CASSEGTGAYEQYF.

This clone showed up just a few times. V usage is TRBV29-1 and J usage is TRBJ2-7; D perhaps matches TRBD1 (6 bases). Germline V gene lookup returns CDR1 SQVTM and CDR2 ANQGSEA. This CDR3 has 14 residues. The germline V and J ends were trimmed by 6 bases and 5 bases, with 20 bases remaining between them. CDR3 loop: CSVEGDDSSHEQYF. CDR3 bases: TGCAGCGTCGAGGGGGACGACAGTTCCCACGAGCAGTACTTC.

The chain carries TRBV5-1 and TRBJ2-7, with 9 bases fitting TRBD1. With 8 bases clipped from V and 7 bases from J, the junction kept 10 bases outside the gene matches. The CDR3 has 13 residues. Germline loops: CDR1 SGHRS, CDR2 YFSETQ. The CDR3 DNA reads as TGCGCCAGTGGCGGGACAGGGAAAGAAGAGCAGTACTTC. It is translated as CASGGTGKEEQYF. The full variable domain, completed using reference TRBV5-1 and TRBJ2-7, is KAGVTQTPRYLIKTRGQQVTLSCSPISGHRSVSWYQQTPGQGLQFLFEYFSETQRNKGNFPGRFSGRQFSNSRSEMNVSTLELGDSALYLCASGGTGKEEQYFGPGTRLTVT.

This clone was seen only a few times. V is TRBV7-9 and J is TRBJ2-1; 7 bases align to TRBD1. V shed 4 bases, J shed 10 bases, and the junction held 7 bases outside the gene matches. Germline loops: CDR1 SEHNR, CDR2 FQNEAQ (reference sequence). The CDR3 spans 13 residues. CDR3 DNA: TGTGCCAGCAGCTCGTCGACAGGGACCGAGCAGTTCTTC. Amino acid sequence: CASSSSTGTEQFF.

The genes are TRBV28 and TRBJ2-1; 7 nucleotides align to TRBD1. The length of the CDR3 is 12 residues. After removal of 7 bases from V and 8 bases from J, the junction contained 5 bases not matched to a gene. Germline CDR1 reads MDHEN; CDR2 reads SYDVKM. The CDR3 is CASTDRVDEQFF. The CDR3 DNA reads TGTGCCAGCACCGACAGGGTGGATGAGCAGTTCTTC.

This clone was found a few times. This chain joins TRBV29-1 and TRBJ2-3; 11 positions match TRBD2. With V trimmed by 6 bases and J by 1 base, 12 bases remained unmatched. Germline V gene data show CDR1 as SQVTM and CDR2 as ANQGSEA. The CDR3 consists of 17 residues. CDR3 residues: CSVVGTSGMRGTDTQYF. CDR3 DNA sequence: TGCAGCGTGGTCGGGACTAGCGGAATGCGGGGCACAGATACGCAGTATTTT.